This record covers a single T cell receptor beta chain. Its target is unknown. The sample belongs to a study of cytomegalovirus exposure and HLA in healthy donors. The wider study: In a later analysis, the 130 or so validation repertoires were reported to have used the same platform as the approximately 620 first-cohort repertoires. Study-level points and caveats: Cytomegalovirus-associated TCR beta chains were listed, numbering approximately 150. First-cohort TCR clusters were later found to tend to co-occur in the 120 or so validation repertoires. For most TCR sequences rarity was the rule, although some public TCRs occurred in many donors.

This table comes from immunoSEQ multiplex PCR, and its TCRdb copy is limited to in-frame clones, with some not included. The data hold 65,000 to 80,000 clones, with around 94% observed a single time. The sequence came from a young woman in good health and CMV-seropositive. What was sequenced was PBMCs.

CDR3 sequence (DNA): TGTGCCAGCACCTCGACCGGGACAGGAGTGGACGAGCAGTACTTC. As protein: CASTSTGTGVDEQYF. The J gene is TRBJ2-7, the V gene TRBV5-4; 8 bases align to TRBD1. The CDR3 runs 15 residues. CDR1 and CDR2 from the germline V gene are SGHNT and YYREEE (reference sequence). Trimming took 6 bases from V and 5 from J; bases not matched to a gene: 13.